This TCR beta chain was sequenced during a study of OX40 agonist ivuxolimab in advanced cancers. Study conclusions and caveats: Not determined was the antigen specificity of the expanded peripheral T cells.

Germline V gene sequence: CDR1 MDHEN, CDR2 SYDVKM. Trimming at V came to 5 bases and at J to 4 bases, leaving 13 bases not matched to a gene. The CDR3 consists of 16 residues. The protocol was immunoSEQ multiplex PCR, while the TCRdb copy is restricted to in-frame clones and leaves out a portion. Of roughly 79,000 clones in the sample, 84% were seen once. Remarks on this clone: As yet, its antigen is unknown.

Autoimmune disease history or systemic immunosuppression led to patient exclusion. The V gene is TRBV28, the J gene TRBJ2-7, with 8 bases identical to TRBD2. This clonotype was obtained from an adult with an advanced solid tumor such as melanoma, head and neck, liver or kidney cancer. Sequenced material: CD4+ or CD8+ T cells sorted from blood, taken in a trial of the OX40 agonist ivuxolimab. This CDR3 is CASSLGGTRVHYEQYF. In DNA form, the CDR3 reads TGTGCCAGCAGTCTAGGGGGGACTAGAGTTCATTACGAGCAGTACTTC.